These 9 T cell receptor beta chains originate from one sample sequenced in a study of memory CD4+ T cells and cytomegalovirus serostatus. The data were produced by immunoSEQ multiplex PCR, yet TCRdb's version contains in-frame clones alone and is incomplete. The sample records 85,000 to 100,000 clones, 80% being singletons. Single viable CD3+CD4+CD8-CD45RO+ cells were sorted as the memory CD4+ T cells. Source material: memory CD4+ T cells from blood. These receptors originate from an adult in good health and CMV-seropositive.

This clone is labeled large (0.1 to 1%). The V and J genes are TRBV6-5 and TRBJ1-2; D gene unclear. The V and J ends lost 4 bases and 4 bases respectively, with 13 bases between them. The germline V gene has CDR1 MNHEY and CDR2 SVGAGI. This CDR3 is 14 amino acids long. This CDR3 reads CASSSPLSSYGYTF. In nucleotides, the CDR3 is TGTGCCAGCAGTTCCCCGTTGAGCTCCTATGGCTACACCTTC.

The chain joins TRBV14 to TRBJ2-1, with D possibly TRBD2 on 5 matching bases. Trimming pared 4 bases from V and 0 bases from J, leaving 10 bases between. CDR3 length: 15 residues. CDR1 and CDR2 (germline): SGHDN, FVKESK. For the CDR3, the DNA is TGTGCCAGCAGCCCGGTGGGGAGCTCCTACAATGAGCAGTTCTTC. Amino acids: CASSPVGSSYNEQFF.

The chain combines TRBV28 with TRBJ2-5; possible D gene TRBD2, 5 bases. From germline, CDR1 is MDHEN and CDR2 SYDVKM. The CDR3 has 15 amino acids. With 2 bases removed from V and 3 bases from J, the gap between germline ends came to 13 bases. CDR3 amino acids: CASSLGGISEETQYF. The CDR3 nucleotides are TGTGCCAGCAGTTTAGGAGGAATTAGCGAAGAGACCCAGTACTTC.

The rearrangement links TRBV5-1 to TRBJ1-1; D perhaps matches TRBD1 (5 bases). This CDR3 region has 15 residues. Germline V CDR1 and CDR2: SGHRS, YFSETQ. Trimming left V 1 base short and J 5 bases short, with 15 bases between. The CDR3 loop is CASSLIAQGGTEAFF. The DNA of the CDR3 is TGCGCCAGCAGCTTGATTGCTCAGGGTGGGACTGAAGCTTTCTTT.

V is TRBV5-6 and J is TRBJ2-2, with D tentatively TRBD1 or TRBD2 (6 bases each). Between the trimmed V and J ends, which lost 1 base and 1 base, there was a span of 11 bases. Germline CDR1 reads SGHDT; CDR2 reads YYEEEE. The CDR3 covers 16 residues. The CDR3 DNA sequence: TGTGCCAGCAGCTTGTGGGGGGCAGGGAACACCGGGGAGCTGTTTTTT. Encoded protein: CASSLWGAGNTGELFF. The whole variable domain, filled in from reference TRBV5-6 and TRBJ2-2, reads DAGVTQSPTHLIKTRGQQVTLRCSPKSGHDTVSWYQQALGQGPQFIFQYYEEEERQRGNFPDRFSGHQFPNYSSELNVNALLLGDSALYLCASSLWGAGNTGELFFGEGSRLTVL.

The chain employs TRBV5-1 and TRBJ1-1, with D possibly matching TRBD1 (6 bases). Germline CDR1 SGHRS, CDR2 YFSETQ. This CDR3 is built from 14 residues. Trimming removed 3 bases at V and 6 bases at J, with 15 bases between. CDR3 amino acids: CASSWGGGVPEAFF. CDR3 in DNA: TGCGCCAGCAGCTGGGGAGGGGGGGTCCCTGAAGCTTTCTTT.

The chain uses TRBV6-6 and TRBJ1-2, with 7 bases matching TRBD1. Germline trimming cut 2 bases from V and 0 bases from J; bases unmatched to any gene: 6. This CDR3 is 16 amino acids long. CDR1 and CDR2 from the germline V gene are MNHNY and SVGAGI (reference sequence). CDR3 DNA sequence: TGTGCCAGCAGTTACCCGGGACAGCTGGCTAACTATGGCTACACCTTC. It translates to CASSYPGQLANYGYTF.

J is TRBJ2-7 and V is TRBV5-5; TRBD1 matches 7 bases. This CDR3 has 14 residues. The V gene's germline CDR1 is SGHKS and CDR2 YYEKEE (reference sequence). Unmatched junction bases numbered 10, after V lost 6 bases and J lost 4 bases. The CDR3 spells CASNRGGAEYEQYF. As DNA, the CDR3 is TGTGCCAGCAACCGAGGGGGCGCAGAATACGAGCAGTACTTC. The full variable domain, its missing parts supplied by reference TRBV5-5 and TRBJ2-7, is DAGVTQSPTHLIKTRGQQVTLRCSPISGHKSVSWYQQVLGQGPQFIFQYYEKEERGRGNFPDRFSARQFPNYSSELNVNALLLGDSALYLCASNRGGAEYEQYFGPGTRLTVT.

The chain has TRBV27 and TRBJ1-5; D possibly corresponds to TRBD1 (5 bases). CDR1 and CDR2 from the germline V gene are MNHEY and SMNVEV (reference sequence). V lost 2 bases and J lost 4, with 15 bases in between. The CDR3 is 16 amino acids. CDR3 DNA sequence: TGTGCCAGCAGTTTAAGGCAGGGAGAGTGGAATCAGCCCCAGCATTTT. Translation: CASSLRQGEWNQPQHF.